Each of the 18 T cell receptor beta chains below was sequenced from the same sample in a study of beta chain features in type 1 diabetes. The study reverse transcribed the entire isolated RNA, so it sequenced expressed TCRB transcripts. Method: immunoSEQ multiplex PCR; TCRdb's copy keeps in-frame clones and lacks some. The sample yields over 65,000 clones, about a third seen once. Sequencing was performed on stem cell memory CD4+ T cells from blood. These receptors were obtained from a young woman in good health.

The chain links TRBV2 to TRBJ1-2; D unclear. CDR1 and CDR2 (germline): SNHLY, FYNNEI. The CDR3 covers 12 residues. Trimming took off 6 bases at V and 2 bases at J, with 7 bases between the two ends. The chain's CDR3 is CASRYSNYGYTF. CDR3 coding DNA: TGTGCCAGCAGGTACAGCAACTATGGCTACACCTTC. The full variable domain, its missing parts supplied by reference TRBV2 and TRBJ1-2, is EPEVTQTPSHQVTQMGQEVILRCVPISNHLYFYWYRQILGQKVEFLVSFYNNEISEKSEIFDDQFSVERPDGSNFTLKIRSTKLEDSAMYFCASRYSNYGYTFGSGTRLTVV.

This clone was counted only a few times. The chain carries TRBV5-4 and TRBJ2-6; 11 nucleotides agree with TRBD2. Germline-derived CDR1 and CDR2 are SGHNT and YYREEE (reference sequence). This CDR3 comprises 18 residues. Trimming removed 5 bases from V and 1 base from J; junction bases left unmatched: 8. DNA for the CDR3: TGTGCCAGCAGACCGGGACTAGCGGAACTTTCTGGGGCCAACGTCCTGACTTTC. This codes for CASRPGLAELSGANVLTF.

J is TRBJ2-7 and V is TRBV5-1; D perhaps matches TRBD1 (8 bases). CDR1 and CDR2 (germline): SGHRS, YFSETQ. The CDR3 extends over 16 amino acids. V was pared by 1 base and J by 7 bases, with 21 bases between. The CDR3 loop reads CASSLYTGQGGGEQYF. The DNA for the CDR3 is TGCGCCAGCAGCTTGTATACCGGACAGGGAGGGGGGGAGCAGTACTTC.

CDR3 in DNA: TGTGCCAGCAGCGAGCCCTCCCGCCCCTTCTATGGCTACACCTTC. It translates to CASSEPSRPFYGYTF. V and J are TRBV9 and TRBJ1-2; no reliable D call. The V and J ends lost 3 bases and 4 bases respectively, with 16 bases between them. The V gene's germline CDR1 is SGDLS and CDR2 YYNGEE. The CDR3 contains 15 residues.

This clone was observed a few times. CDR3: CASSLDGGAHNYGYTF. The CDR3 DNA reads TGTGCCAGCAGCTTGGATGGTGGGGCGCATAACTATGGCTACACCTTC. The chain recombines TRBV5-6 with TRBJ1-2; a possible D gene is TRBD1 (5 bases). The CDR3 is made up of 16 amino acids. The V end was cut by 0 bases, the J end by 1 base, with 13 bases between. Germline CDR1 SGHDT, CDR2 YYEEEE.

This clone was detected a few times. This chain connects TRBV11-2 to TRBJ2-3; the match to TRBD1 covers 9 bases. The CDR3 has 15 amino acids. The V and J ends lost 4 bases and 0 bases, in that order; junction bases with no gene match: 2. Germline V gene data show CDR1 as SGHAT and CDR2 as FQNNGV. CDR3 loop: CASSSGTGSTDTQYF. The CDR3 bases are TGTGCCAGCAGCTCGGGGACAGGGAGCACAGATACGCAGTATTTT.

This chain connects TRBV27 to TRBJ1-3; D is undetermined. The germline CDR1 and CDR2 sequences are MNHEY and SMNVEV (reference sequence). The CDR3 contains 14 residues. The V end lost 6 bases, the J end lost 1 base, and 10 bases lay between the germline ends. The CDR3 loop reads CASRGLKSGNTIYF. The CDR3 nucleotides read TGTGCCAGCAGAGGACTTAAATCTGGAAACACCATATATTTT.

This clone was picked up a small number of times. The rearrangement links TRBV7-2 to TRBJ1-1, with a tentative D call TRBD1 (5 bases). The V end was cut by 2 bases, the J end by 0 bases, with 16 bases between. The germline V gene has CDR1 SGHTA and CDR2 FQGNSA. The CDR3 runs to 17 residues. The DNA for the CDR3 is TGTGCCAGCAGCTTAACGGCCAGGGCCTCCCTGAACACTGAAGCTTTCTTT. It yields the protein CASSLTARASLNTEAFF.

This clone was seen a handful of times. The chain recombines TRBV6-1 with TRBJ1-5, with D possibly matching TRBD1 (6 bases). Trimming shortened V by 6 bases and J by 11 bases, and 11 bases separated the two germline ends. Germline V gene lookup returns CDR1 MNHNS and CDR2 SASEGT. The CDR3 covers 11 residues. The CDR3 spells CASSARTAQHF. The CDR3 DNA is TGTGCCAGCAGCGCAAGGACAGCCCAGCATTTT.

As to this clone: The sample holds other DNA sequences that translate to the same CDR3. This sequence joins TRBV30 and TRBJ2-1; weak D call: TRBD2 (5 bases). V gave up 2 bases and J gave up 2 bases, with 10 bases separating them. Germline CDR1 is GTSNPN and CDR2 is SVGIG (reference sequence). There are 14 residues in the CDR3. DNA for the CDR3: TGTGCCTGGAGTTTGACGGGAACCTACAATGAGCAGTTCTTC. Its translation is CAWSLTGTYNEQFF.

The chain couples TRBV6-1 to TRBJ2-1, with 10 nucleotides matching TRBD2. The V gene end was trimmed by 2 bases and the J gene end by 14 bases; junction bases not matched to a gene: 3. Germline V gives CDR1 MNHNS, CDR2 SASEGT. The CDR3 is made up of 12 amino acids. CDR3 region: CASSERGLAKFF. CDR3 nucleotides: TGTGCCAGCAGTGAAAGGGGACTAGCGAAGTTCTTC.

This clone was counted ten times or more. This chain connects TRBV5-1 to TRBJ2-7; D remains ambiguous. The length of the CDR3 is 12 residues. The V end was cut by 0 bases, the J end by 6 bases, with 7 bases between. CDR1 and CDR2 (germline): SGHRS, YFSETQ. The CDR3 DNA follows: TGCGCCAGCAGCTTGGGGAGCGTCGAGCAGTACTTC. Residues: CASSLGSVEQYF.

This clone was seen more than once but under ten times. The chain links TRBV11-2 to TRBJ1-6; TRBD1 agrees at 7 bases. J gave up 6 bases and V 3 bases, and 2 bases lay outside the gene matches. Looked up from germline, CDR1 is SGHAT and CDR2 is FQNNGV. This CDR3 has 14 residues. The CDR3 sequence: CASSFDRANSPLHF. CDR3 nucleotides: TGTGCCAGCAGCTTCGACAGGGCTAATTCACCCCTCCACTTT.

The sample holds a few counts of this clone. This chain joins TRBV18 and TRBJ1-2; TRBD1 agrees at 7 bases. From germline, CDR1 is KGHSH and CDR2 LQKENI. The CDR3 is 14 amino acids. J was trimmed by 4 bases and V by 4 bases; bases with no gene match: 6. DNA of the CDR3: TGTGCCAGCTCACGGGGGGACAGTACCTATGGCTACACCTTC. Its protein product is CASSRGDSTYGYTF.

This clone appeared a few times. The genes are TRBV4-1 and TRBJ2-7, with 9 bases identical to TRBD1. CDR1 is MGHRA and CDR2 is YSYEKL in the germline V gene. The CDR3 is made up of 16 amino acids. The trim removed 6 bases at V and 2 bases at J, leaving 11 bases unmatched. CDR3 sequence (DNA): TGCGCCAGCAGTTTGGGACAGGGAGTTGGGACCTACGAGCAGTACTTC. Translation gives CASSLGQGVGTYEQYF.

This chain connects TRBV21-1 to TRBJ2-3; the table gives TRBD2 as D, unverified against the DNA. TRBV21-1 is noted as a pseudogene. CDR3 size: 16 residues. The CDR3, as DNA: TGTGCCAGCCTATTGGGGGTGGAGCGGGGGGCTGATACGCAGTATTTT. This sequence encodes CASLLGVERGADTQYF.

This clone has just a few counts. The rearrangement uses TRBV7-2 and TRBJ2-5, with TRBD2 as a possible D gene (5 bases). Germline CDR1 and CDR2: SGHTA and FQGNSA. The CDR3 covers 14 residues. The V end lost 5 bases, the J end lost 4 bases, and 14 bases lay between the germline ends. The CDR3 here is CASSRELVRETQYF. Written as DNA, the CDR3 is TGTGCCAGCAGCCGAGAACTAGTAAGAGAGACCCAGTACTTC. The variable domain in full, with the rest retrieved from reference TRBV7-2 and TRBJ2-5, is GAGVSQSPSNKVTEKGKDVELRCDPISGHTALYWYRQSLGQGLEFLIYFQGNSAPDKSGLPSDRFSAERTGGSVSTLTIQRTQQEDSAVYLCASSRELVRETQYFGPGTRLLVL.

The genes are TRBV19 and TRBJ1-5, with 8 bases fitting TRBD1. The germline CDR1 and CDR2 sequences are LNHDA and SQIVND (reference sequence). After removal of 6 bases from V and 5 bases from J, the junction contained 9 bases not matched to a gene. The CDR3 totals 15 residues. The DNA for the CDR3 is TGTGCCAGTAGCCATACAGGGGGGCGAGATCAGCCCCAGCATTTT. Translating gives CASSHTGGRDQPQHF.